The 9 T cell receptor beta chains listed next were all sequenced from one sample in a study of T cell responses to AZD1222 COVID-19 vaccine. The data were produced by immunoSEQ multiplex PCR, yet TCRdb's version contains in-frame clones alone and is incomplete. Here the sample spans about 35,000 clones, around nine tenths being singletons. The material was peripheral blood, obtained on day 0 of AZD1222 vaccination. The receptors stem from an adult in good health.

The CDR3 DNA reads as TGTGCCTGGAGTCATGGACGCCGCGCCGGGGAGCTGTTTTTT. Translation gives CAWSHGRRAGELFF. The chain is built from TRBV30 and TRBJ2-2, with no clear D. Trimming removed 2 bases from V and 6 bases from J, with 13 bases in between. Germline V gene lookup returns CDR1 GTSNPN and CDR2 SVGIG (reference sequence). CDR3 length equals 14 residues.

The CDR3 loop is CASSVVGSSYEQYF. As DNA, the CDR3 is TGTGCCAGCAGCGTAGTGGGCAGCTCCTACGAGCAGTACTTC. The V call is TRBV9, the J call TRBJ2-7; D is uncertain. Trimming stripped 0 bases from V and 0 bases from J, with 7 bases between. Germline CDR1 SGDLS, CDR2 YYNGEE. CDR3 length: 14 residues.

The V and J genes are TRBV28 and TRBJ2-1, with TRBD2 identical over 13 bases. This CDR3 contains 19 residues. Germline CDR1 reads MDHEN; CDR2 reads SYDVKM. With 6 bases clipped from V and 0 bases from J, the junction kept 11 bases outside the gene matches. Here the CDR3 reads CASSFRTSGSRVSYNEQFF. The CDR3 coding sequence is TGTGCCAGCAGCTTCCGGACTAGCGGGAGTCGGGTCTCCTACAATGAGCAGTTCTTC.

The chain uses TRBV27 and TRBJ1-5, with 8 bases matching TRBD1. CDR3 length equals 19 residues. The junction had 17 bases not matched to a gene; V was cut back by 7 bases and J by 0 bases. Germline lookup yields CDR1 MNHEY and CDR2 SMNVEV (reference sequence). CDR3 protein: CASNLSADRGVYSNQPQHF. The DNA of the CDR3 is TGTGCCAGCAATCTATCCGCCGACAGGGGCGTTTATAGCAATCAGCCCCAGCATTTT.

The chain is built from TRBV7-2 and TRBJ2-2, with D unresolved. Germline V gene data show CDR1 as SGHTA and CDR2 as FQGNSA. The CDR3 loop spans 15 amino acids. Trimming cost V 2 bases and J 0 bases, with 7 bases left between them. In nucleotides, the CDR3 is TGTGCCAGCAGCTTATTAGGGACGAACACCGGGGAGCTGTTTTTT. Translated: CASSLLGTNTGELFF.

This clone was seen more than once but under ten times. The rearrangement joins TRBV28 to TRBJ1-1; D not resolved. V lost 3 bases, J lost 5 bases, and 13 bases lay in between. The V gene's germline CDR1 is MDHEN and CDR2 SYDVKM. The CDR3 runs 14 residues. Here the CDR3 reads CASSLTPRGTEAFF. CDR3 in DNA: TGTGCCAGCAGTTTGACCCCGCGTGGGACTGAAGCTTTCTTT.

The chain recombines TRBV6-5 with TRBJ1-5; 7 bases map to TRBD1. The ends lost 6 bases at V and 1 base at J; junction bases unmatched: 6. Germline V gives CDR1 MNHEY, CDR2 SVGAGI. The CDR3 consists of 15 residues. CDR3 sequence reads: CASSDRVLSNQPQHF. In DNA, the CDR3 is TGTGCCAGCAGCGACAGGGTCTTGAGCAATCAGCCCCAGCATTTT.

This clone was detected once. The V and J genes are TRBV5-6 and TRBJ1-5, with no clear D. The V gene lost 4 bases and the J gene lost 2 bases, with 7 bases spanning the gap. The germline CDR1 and CDR2 sequences are SGHDT and YYEEEE. The CDR3 spans 13 residues. CDR3 protein: CASSRERNQPQHF. The CDR3, as DNA: TGTGCCAGCAGCCGCGAGCGCAATCAGCCCCAGCATTTT.

In this sample, this clone turned up a few times. The chain's CDR3 is CATSGGNQPQHF. CDR3 bases: TGTGCCACCAGCGGGGGCAATCAGCCCCAGCATTTT. This chain uses TRBV15 with TRBJ1-5; D ambiguous. Trimming cost V 5 bases and J 2 bases, with 4 bases left between them. Germline V gene sequence: CDR1 LNHNV, CDR2 YYDKDF (reference sequence). The CDR3 extends over 12 amino acids. Based on the CDR3 plus reference TRBV15 and TRBJ1-5, the full variable domain is DAMVIQNPRYQVTQFGKPVTLSCSQTLNHNVMYWYQQKSSQAPKLLFHYYDKDFNNEADTPDNFQSRRPNTSFCFLDIRSPGLGDTAMYLCATSGGNQPQHFGDGTRLSIL.